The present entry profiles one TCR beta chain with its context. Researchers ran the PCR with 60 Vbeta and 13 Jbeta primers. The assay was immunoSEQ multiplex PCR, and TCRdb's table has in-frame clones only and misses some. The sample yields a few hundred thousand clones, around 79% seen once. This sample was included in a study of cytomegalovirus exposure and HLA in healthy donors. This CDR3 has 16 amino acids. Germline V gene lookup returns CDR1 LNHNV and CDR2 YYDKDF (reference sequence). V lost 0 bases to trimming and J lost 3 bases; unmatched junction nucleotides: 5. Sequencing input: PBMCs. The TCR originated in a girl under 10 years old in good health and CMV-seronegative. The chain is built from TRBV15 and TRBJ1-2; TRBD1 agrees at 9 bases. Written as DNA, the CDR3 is TGTGCCACCAGCAGAGATATTAGGACAGGGGACTATGGCTACACCTTC. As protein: CATSRDIRTGDYGYTF.